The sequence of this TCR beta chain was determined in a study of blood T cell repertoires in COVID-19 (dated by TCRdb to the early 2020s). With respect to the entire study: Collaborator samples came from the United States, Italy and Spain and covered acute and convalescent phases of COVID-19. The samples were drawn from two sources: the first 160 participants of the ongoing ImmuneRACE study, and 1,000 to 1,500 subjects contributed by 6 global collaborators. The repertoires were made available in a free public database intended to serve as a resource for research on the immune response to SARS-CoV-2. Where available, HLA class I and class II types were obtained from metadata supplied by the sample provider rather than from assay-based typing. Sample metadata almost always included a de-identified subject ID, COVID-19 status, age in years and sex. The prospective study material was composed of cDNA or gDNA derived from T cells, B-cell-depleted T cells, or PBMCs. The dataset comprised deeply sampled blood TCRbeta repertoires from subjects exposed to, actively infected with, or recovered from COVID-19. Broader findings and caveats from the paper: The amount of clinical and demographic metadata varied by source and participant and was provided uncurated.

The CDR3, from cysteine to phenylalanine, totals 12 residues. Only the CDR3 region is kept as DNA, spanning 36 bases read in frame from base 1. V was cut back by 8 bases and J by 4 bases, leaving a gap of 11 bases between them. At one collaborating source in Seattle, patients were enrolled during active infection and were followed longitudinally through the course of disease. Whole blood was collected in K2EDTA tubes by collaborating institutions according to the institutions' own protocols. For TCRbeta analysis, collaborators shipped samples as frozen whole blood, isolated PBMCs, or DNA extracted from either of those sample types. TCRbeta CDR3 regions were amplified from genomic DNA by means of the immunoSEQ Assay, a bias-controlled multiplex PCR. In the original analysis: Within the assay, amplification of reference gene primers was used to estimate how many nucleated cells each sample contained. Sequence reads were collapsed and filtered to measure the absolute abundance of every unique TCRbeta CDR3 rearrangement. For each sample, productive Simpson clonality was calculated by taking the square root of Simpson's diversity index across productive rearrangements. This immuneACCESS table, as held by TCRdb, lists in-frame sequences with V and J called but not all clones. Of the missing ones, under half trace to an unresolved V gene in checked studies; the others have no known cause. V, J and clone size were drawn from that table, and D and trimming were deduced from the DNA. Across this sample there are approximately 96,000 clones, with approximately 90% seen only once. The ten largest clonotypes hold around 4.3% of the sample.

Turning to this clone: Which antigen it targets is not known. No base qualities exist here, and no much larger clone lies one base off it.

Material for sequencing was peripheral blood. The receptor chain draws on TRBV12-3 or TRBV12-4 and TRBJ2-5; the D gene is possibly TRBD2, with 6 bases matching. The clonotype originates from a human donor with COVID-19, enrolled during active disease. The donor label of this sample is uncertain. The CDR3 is CASAEGRETQYF. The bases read TGTGCCAGCGCGGAGGGACGAGAGACCCAGTACTTC.